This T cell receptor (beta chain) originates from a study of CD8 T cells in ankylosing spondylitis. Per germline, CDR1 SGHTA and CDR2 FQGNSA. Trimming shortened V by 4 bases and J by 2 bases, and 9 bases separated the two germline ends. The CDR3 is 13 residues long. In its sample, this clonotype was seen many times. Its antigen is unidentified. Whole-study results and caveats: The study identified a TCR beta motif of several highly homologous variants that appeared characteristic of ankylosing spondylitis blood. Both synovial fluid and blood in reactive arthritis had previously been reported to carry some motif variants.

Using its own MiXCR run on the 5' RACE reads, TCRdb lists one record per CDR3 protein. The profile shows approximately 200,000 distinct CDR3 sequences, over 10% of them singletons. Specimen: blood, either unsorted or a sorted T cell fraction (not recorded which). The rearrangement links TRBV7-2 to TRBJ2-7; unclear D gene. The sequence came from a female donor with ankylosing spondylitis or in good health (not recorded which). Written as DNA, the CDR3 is TGTGCCAGCAGCTCTATATTTCCCTACGAGCAGTACTTC. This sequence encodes CASSSIFPYEQYF.